This T cell receptor beta chain was recovered during a study of Graves' ophthalmopathy and Graves' hyperthyroidism. Study overall: The collection of peripheral blood took place at initial diagnosis, before any treatment.

General study findings and limits: A majority of expanded thyroid clonotypes exceeding 0.001 frequency were likewise present in blood.

Germline V gene lookup returns CDR1 SGDLS and CDR2 YYNGEE. CDR3 length: 15 residues. V shed 0 bases and J shed 6 bases, with 13 bases lying between them. For this clonotype: Its antigen is unidentified.

TCR beta CDR3 regions were amplified from RNA transcripts. The first-round RT-PCR employed HTBI primers together with the Qiagen OneStep RT-PCR kit. A multiplex PCR was then performed as the second round. TCRdb reprocessed the multiplex PCR reads with MiXCR, giving one entry per CDR3 protein. The sample consists of roughly 700,000 distinct CDR3 sequences, 35% to 50% of them appearing once. V gene TRBV9 combines with J gene TRBJ1-5; D is unclear. The source of this sequence is an adult man with Graves' ophthalmopathy. The sample comprised peripheral blood. In nucleotides, the CDR3 is TGTGCCAGCAGCGTAGACGGCAGTGCTGCTCAGCCCCAGCATTTT. Translating gives CASSVDGSAAQPQHF.